Shown below are 5 T cell receptor beta chains from a single sample sequenced in a study of T cell responses to AZD1222 COVID-19 vaccine. Clones were read by immunoSEQ multiplex PCR, and TCRdb kept only the in-frame ones, dropping some. The sample shows some 130,000 clones, over 65% of them seen only once. The starting material was peripheral blood, obtained on day 0 of AZD1222 vaccination. The receptors originated from an adult in good health.

V is TRBV10-3 and J is TRBJ1-2, with 7 bases identical to TRBD1. With 0 bases clipped from V and 4 bases from J, the junction kept 17 bases outside the gene matches. Per the germline V gene, CDR1 is ENHRY and CDR2 is SYGVKD. The CDR3 is 19 amino acids. CDR3 sequence reads: CAISESVGGTAPMGYGYTF. DNA for the CDR3: TGTGCCATCAGTGAGTCGGTTGGAGGGACAGCCCCTATGGGCTATGGCTACACCTTC.

V usage is TRBV7-9 and J usage is TRBJ1-4, with a weak D call TRBD1 (5 bases). This CDR3 comprises 16 residues. Germline values: CDR1 SEHNR, CDR2 FQNEAQ (reference sequence). V lost 5 bases and J 6 bases, leaving 19 bases between the germline ends. CDR3 in amino acids: CASSNPAGTGDEKLFF. Here the CDR3 DNA reads TGTGCCAGCAGCAACCCGGCCGGGACGGGGGATGAAAAACTGTTTTTT.

This clone has just one count. The chain joins TRBV28 to TRBJ2-7; TRBD2 aligns across 10 bases. Germline CDR1 and CDR2: MDHEN and SYDVKM. This CDR3 is 14 amino acids long. With 6 bases clipped from V and 1 base from J, the junction kept 3 bases outside the gene matches. CDR3 bases: TGTGCCAGCAGGGAGCGGGGGGGGTCCTACGAGCAGTACTTC. This gives the protein CASRERGGSYEQYF.

This clone appeared a few times. The chain combines TRBV19 with TRBJ2-3; possibly TRBD2 for D (6 bases). Germline CDR1 reads LNHDA; CDR2 reads SQIVND (reference sequence). The V and J ends lost 5 bases and 3 bases respectively, with 12 bases between them. The CDR3 totals 14 residues. CDR3 in amino acids: CASSSLAPTDTQYF. Written as DNA, the CDR3 is TGTGCCAGTAGTTCCCTAGCGCCTACAGATACGCAGTATTTT.

This rearrangement joins TRBV4-1 to TRBJ2-5, with TRBD1 as a possible D gene (6 bases). This CDR3 region has 15 residues. Germline V gene lookup returns CDR1 MGHRA and CDR2 YSYEKL. Trimming left V 8 bases short and J 5 bases short, with 21 bases between. The CDR3 coding sequence is TGCGCCAGCGCCAACATAATGGGGGCGCAGGAGACCCAGTACTTC. This encodes CASANIMGAQETQYF.